These 23 T cell receptor beta chains came from one sample sequenced in a study of CD8 T cells in Susac syndrome. Random hexamers were used to reverse transcribe the RNA input (0.5 to 1 ug). TCRdb recomputed calls from the immunoSEQ multiplex PCR reads with MiXCR, one row per CDR3 protein. The sample consists of 240,000 or so distinct CDR3 sequences, approximately 95% of them appearing once. The sequenced sample was CD4+ T cells from PBMCs. The receptors were sampled from a human donor with Susac syndrome.

This clonotype was observed a single time. V is TRBV12-3 or TRBV12-4 and J is TRBJ2-4; TRBD2 is a possible D gene (5 bases). V lost 6 bases to trimming and J lost 9 bases, with 12 bases between them. The CDR3 consists of 12 residues. The CDR3 protein is CASRAGVSIQYF. CDR3 coding DNA: TGTGCCAGCAGAGCCGGGGTTAGCATTCAGTACTTC.

The chain joins TRBV28 to TRBJ1-5; 9 bases map to TRBD1. V shed 11 bases and J 6 bases; nucleotides not matched to a gene: 11. Germline V gene data show CDR1 as MDHEN and CDR2 as SYDVKM. The CDR3 sequence is 14 residues long. CDR3 amino acids: CASFSGTGPQPQHF. The CDR3 DNA is TGTGCCTCATTCTCTGGGACAGGGCCTCAGCCCCAGCATTTT.

Here the CDR3 DNA reads TGTGCCAGCAGTCCGCAGGGTGGCGCTGAAGCTTTCTTT. Amino acid sequence: CASSPQGGAEAFF. The chain carries TRBV12-3 or TRBV12-4 and TRBJ1-1; a possible D gene is TRBD1 (5 bases). V was pared by 5 bases and J by 6 bases, with 13 bases between. This CDR3 comprises 13 residues.

The CDR3 DNA follows: TGTGCCAGCTCACCGTCACAGGGGATGAACACTGAAGCTTTCTTT. It codes for CASSPSQGMNTEAFF. The chain employs TRBV18 and TRBJ1-1; TRBD1 aligns across 7 bases. The trim removed 3 bases at V and 0 bases at J, leaving 4 bases unmatched. The CDR3 spans 15 residues. The V gene's germline CDR1 is KGHSH and CDR2 LQKENI.

This rearrangement joins TRBV29-1 to TRBJ2-1, with D possibly being TRBD2 (5 bases). CDR1 is SQVTM and CDR2 is ANQGSEA in the germline V gene. The CDR3 consists of 14 residues. Between the trimmed V and J ends, which lost 7 bases and 1 base, there was a span of 14 bases. DNA for the CDR3: TGCAGCGCTTCCTGGGGAGTTTCCTACAATGAGCAGTTCTTC. Amino acid sequence: CSASWGVSYNEQFF.

As concerns this clonotype: Relative to the germline gene, one junction end is altered; a read error may explain this. V gene TRBV7-7 combines with J gene TRBJ2-3; D is ambiguous. Germline CDR1 is SSHAT and CDR2 is FNYEAQ (reference sequence). This CDR3 contains 13 residues. The chain's CDR3 is CASSFDPTDTQYF. The CDR3 nucleotides are TGTGCTAGCAGCTTCGACCCGACAGATACGCAGTATTTT.

The chain has TRBV2 and TRBJ2-1; D unresolved. V dropped 6 bases and J dropped 7 bases, with 7 bases sitting between them. Germline V gives CDR1 SNHLY, CDR2 FYNNEI. The CDR3 has 11 residues. CDR3 residues: CASRVANEQFF. Written as DNA, the CDR3 is TGTGCCAGCAGAGTCGCTAATGAGCAGTTCTTC.

The J gene is TRBJ1-2, the V gene TRBV3-1, with D uncertain. Trimming took off 3 bases at V and 7 bases at J, with 9 bases between the two ends. The CDR3 has 12 residues. Per germline, CDR1 LGHDT and CDR2 YNNKEL (reference sequence). CDR3: CASSHGRAGYTF. In DNA form, the CDR3 reads TGTGCCAGCAGCCACGGACGTGCTGGCTACACCTTC.

This clonotype has just a few counts. This chain connects TRBV29-1 to TRBJ2-3; D is perhaps TRBD2 (6 bases). V lost 3 bases to trimming and J lost 3 bases, with 10 bases between them. Germline V gene sequence: CDR1 SQVTM, CDR2 ANQGSEA. The CDR3 spans 13 residues. DNA for the CDR3: TGCAGCGTTGAGTCCAGCGGGACAGATACGCAGTATTTT. Its translation is CSVESSGTDTQYF.

This chain joins TRBV20-1 and TRBJ1-1; possible D gene TRBD1, 5 bases. V was pared by 6 bases and J by 7 bases, with 18 bases between. The CDR3 contains 13 residues. Per the germline V gene, CDR1 is DFQATT and CDR2 is SNEGSKA (reference sequence). The CDR3 reads CSALDTRAFEAFF. The CDR3 coding sequence is TGCAGTGCCCTGGACACCAGGGCCTTTGAAGCTTTCTTT.

The chain uses TRBV1 and TRBJ1-2. TRBV1 has pseudogene status. The CDR3 has 13 amino acids. CDR3 loop: CTSSPGVGYGYTF. CDR3 sequence (DNA): TGCACCAGCAGTCCAGGGGTAGGCTATGGCTACACCTTC.

This chain joins TRBV3-1 and TRBJ2-7, with 8 bases fitting TRBD2. The length of the CDR3 is 16 residues. Per germline, CDR1 LGHDT and CDR2 YNNKEL (reference sequence). The ends lost 4 bases at V and 2 bases at J; junction bases unmatched: 10. The chain's CDR3 is CASSPRGTSGTYEQYF. The CDR3 DNA sequence: TGTGCCAGCAGCCCCCGGGGAACTAGCGGAACCTACGAGCAGTACTTC.

The chain links TRBV29-1 to TRBJ2-5, with 7 bases aligning to TRBD2. V was clipped by 7 bases and J by 1 base; unmatched bases: 12. The CDR3 sequence is 15 residues long. CDR1 SQVTM and CDR2 ANQGSEA come from the germline V gene. Here the CDR3 reads CSARQNLAVQETQYF. Here the CDR3 DNA reads TGCAGCGCCCGACAAAATCTAGCGGTCCAAGAGACCCAGTACTTC.

V usage is TRBV5-6 and J usage is TRBJ2-1; D remains unclear. Germline-derived CDR1 and CDR2 are SGHDT and YYEEEE. Trimming removed 1 base from V and 4 bases from J, with 6 bases in between. The CDR3 length is 13 residues. The CDR3, as DNA: TGTGCCAGCAGCTTGCGCCAATACAATGAGCAGTTCTTC. Translated, it gives CASSLRQYNEQFF.

The gene calls are TRBV6-5 and TRBJ2-5, with D perhaps TRBD1 (6 bases). V was trimmed by 2 bases and J by 5 bases, leaving 9 bases between them. This CDR3 is 13 amino acids long. Germline V gene data show CDR1 as MNHEY and CDR2 as SVGAGI. In DNA, the CDR3 is TGTGCCAGCAGTTACACGCAGGGGGAGACCCAGTACTTC. Amino acid sequence: CASSYTQGETQYF.

The chain is built from TRBV16 and TRBJ1-1, with a possible D match to TRBD1 (5 bases). Deletions cut 7 bases from V and 2 bases from J, with 14 bases between. CDR3 length: 14 residues. Germline CDR1 is KGHSY and CDR2 is FQNENV. The CDR3 reads CASTPYGGNTEAFF. The CDR3 region has the DNA TGTGCCAGCACCCCCTACGGGGGAAACACTGAAGCTTTCTTT.

The chain links TRBV5-4 to TRBJ1-1; no definite D call. Germline loops: CDR1 SGHNT, CDR2 YYREEE (reference sequence). Trimming stripped 4 bases from V and 3 bases from J, with 13 bases between. The CDR3 extends over 14 amino acids. CDR3 bases: TGTGCCAGCAGCGCAAGGACTTATGACACTGAAGCTTTCTTT. Its translation: CASSARTYDTEAFF.

V and J are TRBV5-1 and TRBJ2-7, with a tentative D call TRBD1 (6 bases). This CDR3 contains 15 residues. The V end was cut by 4 bases, the J end by 0 bases, with 14 bases between. Germline CDR1 and CDR2: SGHRS and YFSETQ. The DNA of the CDR3 is TGCGCCAGCAGCCCTCAGGGGACCGTCTCCTACGAGCAGTACTTC. Residues: CASSPQGTVSYEQYF.

This clonotype was counted once. CDR3 amino acids: CASSETTGNEQYF. The CDR3 DNA reads as TGTGCCAGCAGCGAAACTACAGGGAACGAGCAGTACTTC. The V and J genes are TRBV9 and TRBJ2-7; tentative D call: TRBD1 (6 bases). This CDR3 contains 13 residues. Germline V CDR1 and CDR2: SGDLS, YYNGEE. Between the trimmed V and J ends, which lost 3 bases and 5 bases, there was a span of 12 bases.

The J gene is TRBJ2-7, the V gene TRBV19; the match to TRBD1 covers 9 bases. The CDR3 has 16 residues. J lost 6 bases, V lost 3 bases, and 12 bases had no gene match. Germline V lookup: CDR1 LNHDA, CDR2 SQIVND (reference sequence). CDR3 coding DNA: TGTGCCAGTAGTATTCTTCCCCGGGACAGGGTTTCCGAGCAGTACTTC. It is translated as CASSILPRDRVSEQYF.

The chain uses TRBV20-1 and TRBJ1-1, with unresolved D. The CDR3 runs to 13 residues. Per germline, CDR1 DFQATT and CDR2 SNEGSKA (reference sequence). CDR3 in amino acids: CSPQIQLGTEAFF. The CDR3, as DNA: TGCAGCCCTCAGATTCAGCTTGGCACTGAAGCTTTCTTT.

The J gene is TRBJ2-1, the V gene TRBV20-1, with D perhaps TRBD1 (5 bases). The V end lost 3 bases, the J end lost 0 bases, and 9 bases lay between the germline ends. The germline V gene encodes CDR1 DFQATT and CDR2 SNEGSKA (reference sequence). This CDR3 has 14 residues. The CDR3 protein is CSARDTRSYNEQFF. CDR3 coding DNA: TGCAGTGCTAGGGACACCCGCTCCTACAATGAGCAGTTCTTC.

The chain couples TRBV7-2 to TRBJ2-7; TRBD2 matches at 7 bases. This CDR3 is built from 15 residues. Germline V gives CDR1 SGHTA, CDR2 FQGNSA. After removal of 2 bases from V and 2 bases from J, the junction contained 6 bases not matched to a gene. The CDR3: CASSLSRSGTYEQYF. The CDR3 region has the DNA TGTGCCAGCAGCTTATCCCGGAGCGGGACCTACGAGCAGTACTTC.